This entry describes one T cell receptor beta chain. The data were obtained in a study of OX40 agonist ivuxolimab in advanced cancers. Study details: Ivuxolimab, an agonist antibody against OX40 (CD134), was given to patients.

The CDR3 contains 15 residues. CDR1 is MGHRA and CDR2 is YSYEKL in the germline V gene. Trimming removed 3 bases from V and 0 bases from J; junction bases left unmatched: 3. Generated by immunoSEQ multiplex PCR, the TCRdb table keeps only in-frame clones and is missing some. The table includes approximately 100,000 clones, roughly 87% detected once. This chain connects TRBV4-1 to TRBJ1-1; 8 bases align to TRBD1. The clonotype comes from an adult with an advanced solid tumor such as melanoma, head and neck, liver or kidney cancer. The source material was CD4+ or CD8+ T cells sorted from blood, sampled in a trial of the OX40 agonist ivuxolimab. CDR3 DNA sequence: TGCGCCAGCAGCCACCTGGGACAGGTGAACACTGAAGCTTTCTTT. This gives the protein CASSHLGQVNTEAFF.